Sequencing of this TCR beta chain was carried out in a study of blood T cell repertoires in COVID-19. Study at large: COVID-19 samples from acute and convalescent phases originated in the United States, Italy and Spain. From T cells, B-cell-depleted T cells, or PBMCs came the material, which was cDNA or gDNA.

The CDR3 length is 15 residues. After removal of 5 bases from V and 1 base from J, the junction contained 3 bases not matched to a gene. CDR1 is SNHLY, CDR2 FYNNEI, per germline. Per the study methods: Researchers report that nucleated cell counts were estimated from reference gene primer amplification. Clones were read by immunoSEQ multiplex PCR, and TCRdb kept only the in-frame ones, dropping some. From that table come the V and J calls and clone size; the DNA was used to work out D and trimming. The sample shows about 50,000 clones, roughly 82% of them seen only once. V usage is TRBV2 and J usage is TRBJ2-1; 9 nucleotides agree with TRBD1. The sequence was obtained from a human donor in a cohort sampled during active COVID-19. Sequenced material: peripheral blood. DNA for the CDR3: TGTGCCAGCAGTTACGGACAGGGGTCCTACAATGAGCAGTTCTTC. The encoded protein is CASSYGQGSYNEQFF.